The present T cell receptor (beta chain) was sequenced within a study of blood T cell repertoires in COVID-19. This CDR3 comprises 14 residues. Unmatched junction bases numbered 7, after V lost 6 bases and J lost 3 bases. The germline gives CDR1 SGHTA, CDR2 FQGTGA. Repertoires were generated with immunoSEQ multiplex PCR, while TCRdb's copy carries only in-frame clones and drops some. The sample gives roughly 250,000 clones, approximately 83% of which show up once; about 15% is in the top ten. J is TRBJ2-5 and V is TRBV7-3; 7 bases fit TRBD1. The source material was peripheral blood. The TCR originated in an older person with COVID-19, enrolled during active disease. CDR3: CASSPGTAKETQYF. CDR3 DNA sequence: TGTGCCAGCAGTCCCGGGACAGCGAAAGAGACCCAGTACTTC. Complete variable domain (other parts from reference TRBV7-3 and TRBJ2-5): GAGVSQTPSNKVTEKGKYVELRCDPISGHTALYWYRQSLGQGPEFLIYFQGTGAADDSGLPNDRFFAVRPEGSVSTLKIQRTERGDSAVYLCASSPGTAKETQYFGPGTRLLVL.